The T cell receptor beta chain under discussion was sequenced for a study of blood T cell repertoires in COVID-19. In the study overall: Acute and convalescent COVID-19 specimens originated in the United States, Italy and Spain. In each case, the material was cDNA or gDNA derived from T cells, B-cell-depleted T cells, or PBMCs.

In the authors' workflow: Estimation of nucleated cell counts was performed using reference gene primer amplification. The method was immunoSEQ multiplex PCR; TCRdb's version includes in-frame clones alone and lacks a portion of them. The V and J calls and clone size were taken over from that table, and D and trimming were inferred from the DNA. The sample lists some 150,000 clones, roughly 86% occurring once. Germline loops: CDR1 MNHEY, CDR2 SVGEGT. After removal of 4 bases from V and 7 bases from J, the junction contained 8 bases not matched to a gene. There are 14 residues in the CDR3. This clonotype was sampled from a woman between 50 and 59 years old with acute or convalescent COVID-19. What was sequenced was peripheral blood. The chain employs TRBV6-2 or TRBV6-3 and TRBJ1-2; 8 bases agree with TRBD1. CDR3 residues: CASSLGQGAGGYTF. DNA for the CDR3: TGTGCCAGCAGTTTAGGGCAGGGGGCCGGTGGCTACACCTTC.